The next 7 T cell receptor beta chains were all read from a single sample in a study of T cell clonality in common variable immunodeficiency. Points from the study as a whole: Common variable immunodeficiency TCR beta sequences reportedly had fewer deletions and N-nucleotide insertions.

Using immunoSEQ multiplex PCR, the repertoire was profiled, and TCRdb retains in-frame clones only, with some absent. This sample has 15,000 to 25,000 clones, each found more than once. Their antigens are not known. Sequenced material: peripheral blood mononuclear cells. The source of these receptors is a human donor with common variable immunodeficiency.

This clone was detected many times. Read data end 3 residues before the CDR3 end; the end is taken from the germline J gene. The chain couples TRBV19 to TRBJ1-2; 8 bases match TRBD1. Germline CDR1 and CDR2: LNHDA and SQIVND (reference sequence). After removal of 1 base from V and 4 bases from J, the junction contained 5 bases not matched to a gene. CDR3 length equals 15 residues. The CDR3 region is CASSIGQGSCYGYTF. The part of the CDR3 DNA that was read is TGTGCCAGTAGTATAGGACAGGGGTCGTGCTATGGC.

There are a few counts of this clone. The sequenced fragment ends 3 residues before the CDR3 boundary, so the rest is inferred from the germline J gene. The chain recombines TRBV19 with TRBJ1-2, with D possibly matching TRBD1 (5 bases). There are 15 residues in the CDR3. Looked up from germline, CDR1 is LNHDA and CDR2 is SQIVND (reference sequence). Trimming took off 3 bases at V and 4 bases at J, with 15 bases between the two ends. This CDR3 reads CASSMYNGGVYGYTF. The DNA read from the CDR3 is TGTGCCAGTAGTATGTACAACGGGGGAGTCTATGGC.

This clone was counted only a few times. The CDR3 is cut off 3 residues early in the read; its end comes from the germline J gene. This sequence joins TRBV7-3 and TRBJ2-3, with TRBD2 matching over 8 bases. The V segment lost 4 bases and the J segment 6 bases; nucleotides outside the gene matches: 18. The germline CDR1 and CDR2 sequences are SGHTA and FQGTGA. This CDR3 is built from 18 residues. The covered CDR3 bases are TGTGCCAGCAGCTCCACTCCGTATCGGGGGGGCCTTGGGGATACG. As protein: CASSSTPYRGGLGDT. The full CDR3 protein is CASSSTPYRGGLGDTQYF.

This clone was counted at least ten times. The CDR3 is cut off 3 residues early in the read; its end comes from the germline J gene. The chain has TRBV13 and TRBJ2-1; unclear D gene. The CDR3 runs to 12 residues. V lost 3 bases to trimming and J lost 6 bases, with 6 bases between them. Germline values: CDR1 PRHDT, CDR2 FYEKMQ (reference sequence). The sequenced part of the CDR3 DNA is TGTGCCAGCAGCTTTGGGCTCAATGAG. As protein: CASSFGLNE. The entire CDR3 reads CASSFGLNEQFF.

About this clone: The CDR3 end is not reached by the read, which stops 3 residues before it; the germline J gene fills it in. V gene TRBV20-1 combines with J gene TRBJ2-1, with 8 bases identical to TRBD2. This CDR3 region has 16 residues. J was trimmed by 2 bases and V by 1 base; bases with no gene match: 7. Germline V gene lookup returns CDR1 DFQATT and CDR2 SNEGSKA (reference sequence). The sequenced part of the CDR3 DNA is TGCAGTGCTAGAGGCAACGGGGGGGCCACCTACAATGAG. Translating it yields CSARGNGGATYNE. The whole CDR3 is CSARGNGGATYNEQFF.

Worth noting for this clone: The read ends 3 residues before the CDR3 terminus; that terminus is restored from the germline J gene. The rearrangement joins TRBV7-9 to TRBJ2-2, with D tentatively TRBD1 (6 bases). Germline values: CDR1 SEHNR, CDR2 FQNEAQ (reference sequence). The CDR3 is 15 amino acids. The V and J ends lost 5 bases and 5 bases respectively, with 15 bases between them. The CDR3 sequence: CASSQLAGETGELFF. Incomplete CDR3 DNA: TGTGCCAGCAGCCAATTAGCAGGGGAGACCGGGGAG.

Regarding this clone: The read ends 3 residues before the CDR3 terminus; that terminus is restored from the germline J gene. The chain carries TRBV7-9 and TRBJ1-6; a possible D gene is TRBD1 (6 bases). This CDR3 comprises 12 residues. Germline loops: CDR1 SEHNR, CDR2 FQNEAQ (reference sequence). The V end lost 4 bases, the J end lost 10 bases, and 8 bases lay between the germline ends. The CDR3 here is CASSWQGSPLHF. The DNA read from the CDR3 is TGTGCCAGCAGCTGGCAGGGGTCACCC.